A selection of T cell receptor beta chains follows, all from one sample in a study of early T cells in non-severe SARS-CoV-2 infection. Using its own MiXCR run on the 5' RACE reads, TCRdb lists one record per CDR3 protein. The sample yields 90,000 to 120,000 distinct CDR3 sequences, around 10% seen once. The sample consisted of whole blood. Receptor source: an adult who was a healthcare worker with PCR-confirmed SARS-CoV-2 infection or an uninfected control (not recorded which). CDR3s include the opening cysteine and the closing phenylalanine or tryptophan. The D gene is left open where the match is weak. Clone size is shown for a subset of rows, as once, few, many or a class of expanded clone.

v_gene: TRBV7-8
abundance: NA
d_gene: NA
j_gene: TRBJ2-3
CDR3aa: CASNHLGTPTDTQYF
CDR3nt: TGTGCCAGCAACCACCTCGGGACTCCTACAGATACGCAGTATTTT

v_gene: TRBV21-1
abundance: many
d_gene: NA
j_gene: TRBJ2-7
CDR3aa: CASSTRRAYEQYF
CDR3nt: TGTGCCAGCAGCACCCGGAGGGCATACGAGCAGTACTTC

v_gene: TRBV7-2
abundance: many
d_gene: NA
j_gene: TRBJ1-3
CDR3aa: CASSLGSGNTIYF
CDR3nt: TGTGCCAGCAGCTTGGGTAGTGGAAACACCATATATTTT

v_gene: TRBV12-3/TRBV12-4
abundance: many
d_gene: NA
j_gene: TRBJ2-1
CDR3aa: CASSLVGEQFF
CDR3nt: TGTGCCAGCAGTTTAGTGGGTGAGCAGTTCTTC

v_gene: TRBV12-3/TRBV12-4
abundance: few
d_gene: NA
j_gene: TRBJ2-1
CDR3aa: CASSPTGKYNEQFF
CDR3nt: TGTGCCAGCAGCCCCACAGGGAAATACAATGAGCAGTTCTTC

v_gene: TRBV4-2
abundance: few
d_gene: NA
j_gene: TRBJ2-7
CDR3aa: CASSQVGDLHEQYF
CDR3nt: TGTGCCAGCAGCCAAGTCGGGGATCTCCACGAGCAGTACTTC

v_gene: TRBV6-6
abundance: many
d_gene: NA
j_gene: TRBJ1-5
CDR3aa: CASRTANQPQHF
CDR3nt: TGTGCCAGCAGGACCGCAAATCAGCCCCAGCATTTT

v_gene: TRBV5-6
abundance: many
d_gene: TRBD1
j_gene: TRBJ2-7
CDR3aa: CASSLSPGQGAYEQYF
CDR3nt: TGTGCCAGCAGCTTGAGCCCGGGACAGGGGGCCTACGAGCAGTACTTC

v_gene: TRBV2
abundance: few
d_gene: NA
j_gene: TRBJ1-5
CDR3aa: CASSADNQPQHF
CDR3nt: TGTGCCAGCAGTGCCGACAATCAGCCCCAGCATTTT

v_gene: TRBV20-1
abundance: NA
d_gene: TRBD2
j_gene: TRBJ2-7
CDR3aa: CSAELAVSYNEQYF
CDR3nt: TGCAGTGCTGAACTAGCGGTTTCCTACAATGAGCAGTACTTC

v_gene: TRBV6-1
abundance: many
d_gene: TRBD1
j_gene: TRBJ1-5
CDR3aa: CASSTLQGVGDQPQHF
CDR3nt: TGTGCCAGCAGTACTCTCCAGGGGGTCGGGGATCAGCCCCAGCATTTT

v_gene: TRBV7-2
abundance: many
d_gene: NA
j_gene: TRBJ2-3
CDR3aa: CASSSTGGGLDTQYF
CDR3nt: TGTGCCAGCAGCTCCACTGGGGGGGGCCTTGATACGCAGTATTTT

v_gene: TRBV7-9
abundance: few
d_gene: NA
j_gene: TRBJ1-5
CDR3aa: CASSLGGLNQPQHF
CDR3nt: TGTGCCAGCAGCTTAGGAGGTCTCAATCAGCCCCAGCATTTT

v_gene: TRBV18
abundance: many
d_gene: TRBD1
j_gene: TRBJ1-1
CDR3aa: CASSPPRTGGHTEAFF
CDR3nt: TGTGCCAGCTCACCACCGAGGACAGGGGGCCACACTGAAGCTTTCTTT

v_gene: TRBV12-5
abundance: NA
d_gene: NA
j_gene: TRBJ2-2
CDR3aa: CASGSDSLPGELFF
CDR3nt: TGTGCTAGTGGTTCGGATTCTCTGCCCGGGGAGCTGTTTTTT

v_gene: TRBV19
abundance: NA
d_gene: NA
j_gene: TRBJ2-1
CDR3aa: CASTPLPGSYNEQFF
CDR3nt: TGTGCCAGTACCCCTCTCCCCGGTTCCTACAATGAGCAGTTCTTC

v_gene: TRBV11-2
abundance: NA
d_gene: NA
j_gene: TRBJ2-7
CDR3aa: CASSLVFEWRSSSYEQYF
CDR3nt: TGTGCCAGCAGCTTAGTCTTCGAGTGGAGATCGAGCTCCTACGAGCAGTACTTC

v_gene: TRBV5-5
abundance: few
d_gene: TRBD2
j_gene: TRBJ2-2
CDR3aa: CASSPPSGATGELFF
CDR3nt: TGTGCCAGCAGCCCCCCCAGCGGGGCCACCGGGGAGCTGTTTTTT

v_gene: TRBV4-1
abundance: NA
d_gene: NA
j_gene: TRBJ2-1
CDR3aa: CASSQDLGGMTNEQFF
CDR3nt: TGCGCCAGCAGCCAAGATCTAGGCGGGATGACCAATGAGCAGTTCTTC

v_gene: TRBV11-2
abundance: many
d_gene: NA
j_gene: TRBJ1-1
CDR3aa: CASSLGVQWVAFF
CDR3nt: TGTGCCAGCAGCTTAGGGGTACAGTGGGTAGCTTTCTTT

v_gene: TRBV7-9
abundance: many
d_gene: NA
j_gene: TRBJ1-2
CDR3aa: CASSLRQTNYGYTF
CDR3nt: TGTGCCAGCAGCTTAAGACAGACTAACTATGGCTACACCTTC

v_gene: TRBV7-2
abundance: many
d_gene: NA
j_gene: TRBJ2-3
CDR3aa: CASSYSPDTQYF
CDR3nt: TGTGCCAGCAGCTATTCTCCAGATACGCAGTATTTT

v_gene: TRBV29-1
abundance: few
d_gene: NA
j_gene: TRBJ2-1
CDR3aa: CSPVGGSNYNEQFF
CDR3nt: TGCAGCCCCGTGGGGGGATCCAATTACAATGAGCAGTTCTTC

v_gene: TRBV10-3
abundance: NA
d_gene: NA
j_gene: TRBJ2-1
CDR3aa: CAISATADYNEQFF
CDR3nt: TGTGCCATCAGCGCGACGGCGGATTACAATGAGCAGTTCTTC

v_gene: TRBV4-3
abundance: many
d_gene: TRBD2
j_gene: TRBJ2-5
CDR3aa: CASSLETSGGQETQYF
CDR3nt: TGCGCCAGCAGCCTGGAGACTAGCGGGGGGCAAGAGACCCAGTACTTC

v_gene: TRBV6-2/TRBV6-3
abundance: few
d_gene: NA
j_gene: TRBJ1-1
CDR3aa: CASSWGGASDAFF
CDR3nt: TGTGCCAGCAGTTGGGGGGGGGCTTCGGACGCTTTCTTT

v_gene: TRBV20-1
abundance: NA
d_gene: NA
j_gene: TRBJ2-3
CDR3aa: CSVDNERPTTDTQYF
CDR3nt: TGCAGCGTAGATAACGAGCGGCCAACCACAGATACGCAGTATTTT

v_gene: TRBV5-1
abundance: few
d_gene: TRBD2
j_gene: TRBJ2-3
CDR3aa: CASSPRPIRLAETSSTDTQYF
CDR3nt: TGCGCCAGCAGCCCGCGACCTATACGACTAGCGGAGACCTCTAGCACAGATACGCAGTATTTT

v_gene: TRBV6-2/TRBV6-3
abundance: few
d_gene: TRBD1
j_gene: TRBJ1-1
CDR3aa: CASGTGAGTEAFF
CDR3nt: TGTGCCAGTGGGACAGGGGCAGGAACTGAAGCTTTCTTT